This TCR beta chain comes out of a study of graft-versus-host responses after intestinal transplantation. Assay: immunoSEQ multiplex PCR; the TCRdb copy retains only in-frame clones and omits some. The sample lists about 120,000 clones, approximately 95% seen once, with approximately 0.11% in the top ten. Per germline, CDR1 SQVTM and CDR2 ANQGSEA. V gave up 5 bases and J gave up 0 bases, with 5 bases separating them. CDR3 length: 12 amino acids. Overall study results and limits: Early after transplant, HvG clones declined as circulating GvH clones peaked. There were GvH clones found in recipient marrow, and some of them appeared first in ileum or blood.

Concerning this clone: The antigen is undetermined.

The sequence was obtained from a human donor who received an intestinal transplant. The chain links TRBV29-1 to TRBJ2-4; D is unresolved. The sample in question was unstimulated CD4+ T cells sorted from spleen or lymph node cells, obtained before intestinal transplant. CDR3 sequence reads: CSVSLAKNIQYF. CDR3 DNA: TGCAGCGTTTCCCTAGCCAAAAACATTCAGTACTTC.